Listed below are T cell receptor beta chains from one sample, sequenced in a study of cytomegalovirus exposure and HLA in healthy donors. Profiled with immunoSEQ multiplex PCR; TCRdb holds only in-frame clones, not every one. The sample lists 70,000 or so clones, 75% to 90% seen once, with 12% in the top ten. The sequenced material came from PBMCs. Receptor source: a woman in her 30s in good health and CMV-seropositive. Each CDR3 is given without its conserved first and last residue. A clone size is listed for some rows: how often the clone was seen (once, few, many), or a class if it is expanded.

size	V	J	CDR3
.	TRBV27	TRBJ2-1	ASRRGGAAYNEQF
.	TRBV5-1	TRBJ2-5	ASSLQGGATETQY
.	TRBV19	TRBJ2-1	ASSIDGRLAGWNEQF
.	TRBV28	TRBJ1-2	ASSSPGTGNYGYT
.	TRBV2	TRBJ2-3	ASNRDWGTDTQY
once	TRBV15	TRBJ1-2	ATSREPGNDYGYT
.	TRBV4-1	TRBJ2-2	ASSQGGLAGVGTGELF
.	TRBV11-2	TRBJ1-2	ASSEGVLYGYT
.	TRBV2	TRBJ1-2	ASREQVTYGYT
.	TRBV5-1	TRBJ2-1	ASSLAQGRGHEQF
.	TRBV5-6	.	ASSLPGQAADEQY
.	TRBV28	TRBJ2-7	ASSPAGGLGVYEQY
once	TRBV4-2	TRBJ2-2	ASIINDRDTGELF
.	TRBV7-7	TRBJ2-5	ASSRRLAGVETQY
few	TRBV7-6	TRBJ2-5	ANKVLAGQGTQY
.	TRBV7-2	TRBJ2-7	ASSPSGEEQY
.	TRBV18	TRBJ1-4	ASSPRTGLATSEKLF
few	TRBV6-1	TRBJ1-1	ASRTGGNTEAF
.	TRBV6-5	TRBJ1-5	ASSRWTGGPPQH
.	TRBV19	TRBJ2-7	ASSRDRDGYEQY
.	TRBV28	TRBJ2-7	ASSTTTGSYEQY
.	TRBV18	TRBJ2-7	ASSPAGLIEQY